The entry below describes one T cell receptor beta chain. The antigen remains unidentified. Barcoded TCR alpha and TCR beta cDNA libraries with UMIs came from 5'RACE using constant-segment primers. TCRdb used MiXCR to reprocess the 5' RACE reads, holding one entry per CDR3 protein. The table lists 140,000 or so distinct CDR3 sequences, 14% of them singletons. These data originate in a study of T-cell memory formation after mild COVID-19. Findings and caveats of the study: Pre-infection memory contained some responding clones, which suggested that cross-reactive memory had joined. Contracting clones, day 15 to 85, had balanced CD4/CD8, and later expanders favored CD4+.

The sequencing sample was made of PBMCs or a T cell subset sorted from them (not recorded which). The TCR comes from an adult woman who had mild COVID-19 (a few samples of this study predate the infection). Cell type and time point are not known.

The CDR3 sequence is CASSFHLTGTAGNTIYF. The DNA for the CDR3 is TGTGCCAGCAGTTTTCACCTTACCGGGACAGCTGGAAACACCATATATTTT. The chain carries TRBV12-3 or TRBV12-4 and TRBJ1-3, with 7 bases identical to TRBD1. Trimming at V came to 3 bases and at J to 2 bases, leaving 10 bases not matched to a gene. CDR3 size: 17 residues.